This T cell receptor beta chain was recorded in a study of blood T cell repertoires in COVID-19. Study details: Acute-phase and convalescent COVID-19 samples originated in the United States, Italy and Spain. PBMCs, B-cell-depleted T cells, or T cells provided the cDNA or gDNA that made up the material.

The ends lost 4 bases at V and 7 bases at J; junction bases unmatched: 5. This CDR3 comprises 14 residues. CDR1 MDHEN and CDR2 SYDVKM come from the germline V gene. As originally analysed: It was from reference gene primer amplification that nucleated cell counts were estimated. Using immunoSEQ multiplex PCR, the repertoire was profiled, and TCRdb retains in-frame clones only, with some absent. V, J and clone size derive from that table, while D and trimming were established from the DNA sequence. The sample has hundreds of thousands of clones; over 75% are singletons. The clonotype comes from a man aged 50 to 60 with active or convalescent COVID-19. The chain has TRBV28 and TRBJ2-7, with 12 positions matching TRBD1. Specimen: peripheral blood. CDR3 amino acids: CASSYGTGGGEQYF. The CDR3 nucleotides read TGTGCCAGCAGTTACGGGACAGGGGGCGGGGAGCAGTACTTC. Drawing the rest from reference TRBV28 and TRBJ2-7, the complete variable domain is DVKVTQSSRYLVKRTGEKVFLECVQDMDHENMFWYRQDPGLGLRLIYFSYDVKMKEKGDIPEGYSVSREKKERFSLILESASTNQTSMYLCASSYGTGGGEQYFGPGTRLTVT.